The rows below give T cell receptor beta chains drawn from one sample of a study of T cell repertoires in cytomegalovirus infection. In TCRdb, the reads were re-called with MiXCR into one record per CDR3 protein. The sample holds more than 150,000 distinct CDR3 sequences, roughly a fifth seen once. The source material was PBMCs. Receptors were obtained from a human donor in good health (CMV status not recorded). Some clones in this sample may be carry-over from other donors' samples. Both conserved end residues are part of each CDR3. A D gene is named only where the DNA matches it firmly. Only some rows state a clone size, as once, few, many or a class for expanded clones.

abundance | j_gene | v_gene | d_gene | CDR3nt | CDR3aa
NA | TRBJ2-5 | TRBV5-4 | NA | TGTGCCAGCAGTCTGGGACCGGTAAGCATCGAGACCCAATACTTC | CASSLGPVSIETQYF
NA | TRBJ1-2 | TRBV19 | NA | TGTGCCAGTAACCAGCCGGGACAAGCTAACTATGGCTACACCTTC | CASNQPGQANYGYTF
NA | TRBJ1-2 | TRBV11-2 | NA | TGTGCCAGCAGCTTCCTCCCGCGGGTCGGGGGCTATGGCTACACCTTC | CASSFLPRVGGYGYTF
few | TRBJ2-1 | TRBV7-6 | NA | TGTGCCAGCAGCGGACAGAGCACATTTTCCTACAATGAGCAGTTCTTC | CASSGQSTFSYNEQFF
NA | TRBJ2-2 | TRBV7-8 | TRBD2 | TGTGCCAGCAGCTTTCCAGCGGGGGGGCCAACCGGGGAGCTGTTTTTT | CASSFPAGGPTGELFF
few | TRBJ2-3 | TRBV27 | NA | TGTGCCAGCAGTTTAAGTCCGTCCATTAGCACAGATACGCAGTATTTT | CASSLSPSISTDTQYF
NA | TRBJ1-2 | TRBV14 | NA | TGTGCCAGCAGCCAAGCAGGGATCCTCTATGGCTACACCTTC | CASSQAGILYGYTF
NA | TRBJ2-7 | TRBV20-1 | TRBD2 | TGCAGTGCTAGGGGACTAGCGGACCCCTACGAGCAGTACTTC | CSARGLADPYEQYF
many | TRBJ1-5 | TRBV28 | NA | TGTGCCAGCAGTGAGGAGAGCAATCAGCCCCAGCATTTT | CASSEESNQPQHF
NA | TRBJ1-2 | TRBV28 | NA | TGTGCCAGCAGTTTGGGTGGCAGACTCTATGGCTACACCTTC | CASSLGGRLYGYTF
NA | TRBJ2-1 | TRBV6-1 | NA | TGTGCCAGCAGTGAAGAAAGGACACGCTACAATGAGCAGTTCTTC | CASSEERTRYNEQFF
NA | TRBJ1-2 | TRBV14 | NA | TGTGCCAGCAGCCAAGATAGGCCCCGCGGCTATGGCTACACCTTC | CASSQDRPRGYGYTF
NA | TRBJ2-7 | TRBV7-9 | TRBD1 | TGTGCCAGCAGCCCTTTTGGACAGGGGTTCGCCTACGAGCAGTACTTC | CASSPFGQGFAYEQYF
many | TRBJ2-1 | TRBV7-6 | NA | TGTGCCAGCAGTCCACTCGCCGGGACGGGCTCCTACAATGAGCAGTTCTTC | CASSPLAGTGSYNEQFF
few | TRBJ2-5 | TRBV7-3 | TRBD2 | TGTGCCAGCAGCTCCCGGGGGGGGGGGGCTAATCAAGAGACCCAGTACTTC | CASSSRGGGANQETQYF
NA | TRBJ2-1 | TRBV29-1 | NA | TGCAGCACCCTGGGGGCGAACGAGCAGTTCTTC | CSTLGANEQFF
few | TRBJ2-3 | TRBV5-1 | TRBD2 | TGCGCCAGCAGCTTTAGCGGGAGAACAGATACGCAGTATTTT | CASSFSGRTDTQYF
many | TRBJ1-5 | TRBV7-2 | NA | TGTGCCAGCAGCACCATCCCGGGAGTCAATCAGCCCCAGCATTTT | CASSTIPGVNQPQHF
few | TRBJ2-1 | TRBV24-1 | TRBD1 | TGTGCCACCAGTGACCCAGGGACAGGGTCCTACAATGAGCAGTTCTTC | CATSDPGTGSYNEQFF
NA | TRBJ1-6 | TRBV7-3 | NA | TGTGCCAGCAGCTTAGAAACAGTGGGATCACCCCTCCACTTT | CASSLETVGSPLHF
NA | TRBJ2-2 | TRBV6-2/TRBV6-3 | TRBD2 | TGTGCCAGCAGTTACGGCCTAGCGGGAGGGCCGGGGCCCGGGGAGCTGTTTTTT | CASSYGLAGGPGPGELFF